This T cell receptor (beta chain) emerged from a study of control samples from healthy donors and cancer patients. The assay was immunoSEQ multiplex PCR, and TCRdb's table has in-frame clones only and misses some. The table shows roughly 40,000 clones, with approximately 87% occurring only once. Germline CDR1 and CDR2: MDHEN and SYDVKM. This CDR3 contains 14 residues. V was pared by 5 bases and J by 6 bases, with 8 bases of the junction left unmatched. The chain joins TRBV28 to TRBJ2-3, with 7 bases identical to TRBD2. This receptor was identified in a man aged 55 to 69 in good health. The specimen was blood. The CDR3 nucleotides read TGTGCCAGCAGTGTAAGCGGGGTATCGGATACGCAGTATTTT. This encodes CASSVSGVSDTQYF.